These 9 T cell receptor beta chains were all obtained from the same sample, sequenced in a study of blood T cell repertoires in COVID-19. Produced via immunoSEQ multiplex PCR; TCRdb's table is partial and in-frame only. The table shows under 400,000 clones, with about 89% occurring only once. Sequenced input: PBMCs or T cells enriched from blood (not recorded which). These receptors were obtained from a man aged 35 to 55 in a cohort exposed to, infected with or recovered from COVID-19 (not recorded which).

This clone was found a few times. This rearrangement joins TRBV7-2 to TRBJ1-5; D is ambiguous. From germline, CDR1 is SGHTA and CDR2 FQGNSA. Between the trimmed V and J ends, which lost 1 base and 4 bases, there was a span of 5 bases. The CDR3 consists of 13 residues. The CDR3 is CASSLEQNQPQHF. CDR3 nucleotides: TGTGCCAGCAGCTTAGAACAGAATCAGCCCCAGCATTTT.

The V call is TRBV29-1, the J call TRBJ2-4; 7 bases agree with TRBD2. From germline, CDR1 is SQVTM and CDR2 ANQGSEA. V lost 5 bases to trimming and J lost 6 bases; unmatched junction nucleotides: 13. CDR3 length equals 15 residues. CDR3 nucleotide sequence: TGCAGCGTTCGCCTCGGAGGAGGCGGGGGAAACATTCAGTACTTC. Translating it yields CSVRLGGGGGNIQYF. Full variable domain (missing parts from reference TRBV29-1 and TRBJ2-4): SAVISQKPSRDICQRGTSLTIQCQVDSQVTMMFWYRQQPGQSLTLIATANQGSEATYESGFVIDKFPISRPNLTFSTLTVSNMSPEDSSIYLCSVRLGGGGGNIQYFGAGTRLSVL.

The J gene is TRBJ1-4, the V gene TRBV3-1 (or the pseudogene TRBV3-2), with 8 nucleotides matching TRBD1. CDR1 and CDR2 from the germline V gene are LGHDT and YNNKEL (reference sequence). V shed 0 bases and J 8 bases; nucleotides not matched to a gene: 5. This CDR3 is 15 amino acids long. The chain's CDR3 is CASSQDGTGGEKLFF. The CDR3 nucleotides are TGTGCCAGCAGCCAAGACGGGACAGGAGGGGAAAAACTGTTTTTT.

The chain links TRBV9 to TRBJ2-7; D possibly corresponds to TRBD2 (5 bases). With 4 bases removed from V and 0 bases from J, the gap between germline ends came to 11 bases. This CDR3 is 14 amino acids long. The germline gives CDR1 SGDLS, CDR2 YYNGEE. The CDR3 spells CASSPTEGSYEQYF. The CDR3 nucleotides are TGTGCCAGCAGCCCCACAGAGGGCTCCTACGAGCAGTACTTC.

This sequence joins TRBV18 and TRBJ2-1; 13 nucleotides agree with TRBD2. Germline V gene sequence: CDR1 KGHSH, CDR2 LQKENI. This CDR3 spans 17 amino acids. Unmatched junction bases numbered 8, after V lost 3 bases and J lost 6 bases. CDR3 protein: CASSPNLGLAGINEQFF. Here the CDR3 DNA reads TGTGCCAGCTCACCCAACCTGGGACTAGCGGGAATCAATGAGCAGTTCTTC.

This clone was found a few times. DNA for the CDR3: TGTGCCAGTAGTCTTAGCGGGAGGGCCGGGGAGCTGTTTTTT. It codes for CASSLSGRAGELFF. This chain joins TRBV19 and TRBJ2-2; 11 nucleotides line up with TRBD2. The V segment lost 5 bases and the J segment 6 bases; nucleotides outside the gene matches: 2. The CDR3 is made up of 14 amino acids. Per the germline V gene, CDR1 is LNHDA and CDR2 is SQIVND (reference sequence).

The CDR3 bases are TGTGCCAGCAGTTCAACAGGGGGTAACACCGGGGAGCTGTTTTTT. Translation: CASSSTGGNTGELFF. The chain couples TRBV28 to TRBJ2-2; 8 bases agree with TRBD1. This CDR3 spans 15 amino acids. The ends lost 4 bases at V and 2 bases at J; junction bases unmatched: 3. Germline CDR1 reads MDHEN; CDR2 reads SYDVKM. Full variable domain (remainder filled in from reference TRBV28 and TRBJ2-2): DVKVTQSSRYLVKRTGEKVFLECVQDMDHENMFWYRQDPGLGLRLIYFSYDVKMKEKGDIPEGYSVSREKKERFSLILESASTNQTSMYLCASSSTGGNTGELFFGEGSRLTVL.

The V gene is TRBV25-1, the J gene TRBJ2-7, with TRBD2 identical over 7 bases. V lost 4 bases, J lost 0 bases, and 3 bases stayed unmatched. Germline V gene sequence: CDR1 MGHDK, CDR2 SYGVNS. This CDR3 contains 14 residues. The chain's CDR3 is CASSARTSSYEQYF. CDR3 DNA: TGTGCCAGCAGTGCCCGGACTAGCTCCTACGAGCAGTACTTC.

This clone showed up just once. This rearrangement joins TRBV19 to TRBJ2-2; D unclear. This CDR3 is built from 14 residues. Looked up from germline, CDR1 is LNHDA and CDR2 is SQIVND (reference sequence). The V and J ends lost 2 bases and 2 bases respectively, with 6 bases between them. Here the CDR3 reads CASSIQENTGELFF. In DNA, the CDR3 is TGTGCCAGTAGTATACAGGAAAACACCGGGGAGCTGTTTTTT.